This T cell receptor (beta chain) came from a study of blood T cell repertoires in COVID-19. Study-level background: The samples span acute and convalescent COVID-19 from the United States, Italy and Spain. The analysed material was cDNA or gDNA that came from T cells, B-cell-depleted T cells, or PBMCs.

Per germline, CDR1 SNHLY and CDR2 FYNNEI. The CDR3 is 13 amino acids. Trimming stripped 0 bases from V and 7 bases from J, with 9 bases between. The authors' processing: Nucleated cell counts were estimated from reference gene primer amplification. The assay was immunoSEQ multiplex PCR, and TCRdb's table has in-frame clones only and misses some. V and J calls and clone size are those listed in that table; D and trimming were worked out from the DNA. The data show tens of thousands of clones, roughly 90% seen once. This chain links TRBV2 with TRBJ1-1; D gene uncertain. Sequences were obtained from peripheral blood. This TCR was recovered from a woman aged 45-60 years with active or convalescent COVID-19. The CDR3 loop reads CASSEAETLEAFF. The CDR3 nucleotides are TGTGCCAGCAGTGAAGCGGAGACTCTTGAAGCTTTCTTT.